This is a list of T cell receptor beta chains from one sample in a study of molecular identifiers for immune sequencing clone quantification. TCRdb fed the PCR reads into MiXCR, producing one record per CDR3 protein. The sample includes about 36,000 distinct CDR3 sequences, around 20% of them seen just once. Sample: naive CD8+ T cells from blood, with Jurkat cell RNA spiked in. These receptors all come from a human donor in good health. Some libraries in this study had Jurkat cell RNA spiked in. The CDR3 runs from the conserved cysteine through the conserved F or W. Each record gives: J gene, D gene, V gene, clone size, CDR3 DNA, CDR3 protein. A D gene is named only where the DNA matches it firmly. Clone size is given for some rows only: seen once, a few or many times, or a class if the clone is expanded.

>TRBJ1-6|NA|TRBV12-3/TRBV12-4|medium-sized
TGTGCCAGCAGTTTCGGTTCACCCCTCCACTTT
CASSFGSPLHF
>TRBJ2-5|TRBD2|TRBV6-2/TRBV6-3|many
TGTGCCAGCACGCTAGCGGGAAGAGAGACCCAGTACTTC
CASTLAGRETQYF
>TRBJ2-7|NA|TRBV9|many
TGTGCCAGCAGCCCGACAGCGTCCTACGAGCAGTACTTC
CASSPTASYEQYF
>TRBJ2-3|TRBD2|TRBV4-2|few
TGTGCCAGCAGCCAGCAAGCAAGCGGGAGGGGCACAGATACGCAGTATTTT
CASSQQASGRGTDTQYF
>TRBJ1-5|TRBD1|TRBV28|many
TGTGCCAGCAGTTTACGACAGGGCGGCAATCAGCCCCAGCATTTT
CASSLRQGGNQPQHF
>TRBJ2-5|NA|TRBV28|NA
TGTGCCAGCAGTTTTTTGGGTATTGGGACCCAGTACTTC
CASSFLGIGTQYF
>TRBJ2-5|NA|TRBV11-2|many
TGTGCCAGCAGCTTCCGCCTTCACCAGTACTTC
CASSFRLHQYF
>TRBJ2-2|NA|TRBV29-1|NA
TGCAGCGTTCCCCTTTCGGGAGAGATCGCCGGGGAGCTGTTTTTT
CSVPLSGEIAGELFF
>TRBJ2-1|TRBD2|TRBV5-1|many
TGCGCCAGCAGATCGGAGAGGGCTCCGGGACTAGCGGACAATGAGCAGTTCTTC
CASRSERAPGLADNEQFF
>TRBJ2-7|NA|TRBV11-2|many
TGTGCCAGCAGCGCGACTAGTAACTACGAGCAGTACTTC
CASSATSNYEQYF
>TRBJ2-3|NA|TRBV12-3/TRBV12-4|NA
TGTGCCAGCAGTCCGTACGGGGTCTTCACAGATACGCAGTATTTT
CASSPYGVFTDTQYF
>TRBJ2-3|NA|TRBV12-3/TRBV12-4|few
TGTGCCAGCAGTTTAGCAAACACAGATACGCAGTATTTT
CASSLANTDTQYF
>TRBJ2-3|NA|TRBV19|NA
TGTGCCAGTAGAGGCCCCGGGGGGCTGACAGATACGCAGTATTTT
CASRGPGGLTDTQYF
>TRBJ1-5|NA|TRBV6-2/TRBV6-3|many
TGTGCCAGCAGTTACTTTGGGGGCGATCAGCCCCAGCATTTT
CASSYFGGDQPQHF
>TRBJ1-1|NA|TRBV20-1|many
TGCAGTGCTTGGGACGGAGAACGAGCTGAAGCTTTCTTT
CSAWDGERAEAFF
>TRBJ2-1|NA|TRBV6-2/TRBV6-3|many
TGTGCCAGCAGTTACAGGAGCTCCTACAATGAGCAGTTCTTC
CASSYRSSYNEQFF
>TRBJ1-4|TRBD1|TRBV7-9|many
TGTGCCAGCAGGCGACCGGGACAGGGTAATGAAAAACTGTTTTTT
CASRRPGQGNEKLFF
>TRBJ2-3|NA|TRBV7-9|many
TGTGCCAGCAGCTTACTTAGGGTTTCAGATACGCAGTATTTT
CASSLLRVSDTQYF
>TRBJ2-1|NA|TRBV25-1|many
TGTGCCAGCAGTGAGTCCCAGGGGTTAGTCCCCAATGAGCAGTTCTTC
CASSESQGLVPNEQFF
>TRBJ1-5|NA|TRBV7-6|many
TGTGCCAGCAGCTTAGGTGGGTTGCGGCCCCAGCATTTT
CASSLGGLRPQHF
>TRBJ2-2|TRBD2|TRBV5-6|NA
TGTGCCAGCGCTAGCGGCCTGAACACCGGGGAGCTGTTTTTT
CASASGLNTGELFF
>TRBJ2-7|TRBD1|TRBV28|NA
TGTGCCAGCAGTTTTAGGAGGACAGGGGTTAGCGAGCAGTACTTC
CASSFRRTGVSEQYF
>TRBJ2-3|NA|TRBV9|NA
TGTGCCAGCAGCGTAGACGGGCTGGGCACAGATACGCAGTATTTT
CASSVDGLGTDTQYF
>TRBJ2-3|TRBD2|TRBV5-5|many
TGTGCCAGCAGCAAGCTAGCGGGGAGCACAGATACGCAGTATTTT
CASSKLAGSTDTQYF
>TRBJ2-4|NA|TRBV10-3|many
TGTGCCATCAGTGATCTCGGGGGATTAGACAAAAACATTCAGTACTTC
CAISDLGGLDKNIQYF
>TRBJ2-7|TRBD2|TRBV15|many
TGTGCCACCAGCAGAGTGGCTAGCGGGACCGACGAGCAGTACTTC
CATSRVASGTDEQYF
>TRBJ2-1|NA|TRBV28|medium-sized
TGTGCCAGCAGTTTAGGGCGACAGGCTACCAATGAGCAGTTCTTC
CASSLGRQATNEQFF
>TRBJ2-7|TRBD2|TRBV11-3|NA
TGTGCCGGCAGCTTCCGCGGGAGATCTCCCCGTACGGCCTACGAGCAGTACTTC
CAGSFRGRSPRTAYEQYF
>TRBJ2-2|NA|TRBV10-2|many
TGCGCCAGCAGTGAGGGGGCTACGAACACCGGGGAGCTGTTTTTT
CASSEGATNTGELFF
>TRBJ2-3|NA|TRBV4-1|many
TGCGCCAGCAGTCCAGTTGAAACCACAGATACGCAGTATTTT
CASSPVETTDTQYF
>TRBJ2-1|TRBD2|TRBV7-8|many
TGTGCCAGCAGGCAGGGACTAGCGGGATCGCACTACAATGAGCAGTTCTTC
CASRQGLAGSHYNEQFF
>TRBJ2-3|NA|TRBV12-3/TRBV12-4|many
TGTGCCAGCAGTGACGACCCCGCGGCGCAGTATTTT
CASSDDPAAQYF
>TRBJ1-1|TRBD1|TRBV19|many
TGTGCCAGTAGGATCACAGGGGGAACTGAAGCTTTCTTT
CASRITGGTEAFF
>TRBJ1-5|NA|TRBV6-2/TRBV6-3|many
TGTGCCAGCGGACCAGATAGCAATCAGCCCCAGCATTTT
CASGPDSNQPQHF
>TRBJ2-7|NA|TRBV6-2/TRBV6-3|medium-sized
TGTGCCAGCAGTTTCGGACAGTACGAGCAGTACTTC
CASSFGQYEQYF
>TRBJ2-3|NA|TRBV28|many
TGTGCCAGCAGCCTCGGGCACCCGGCGGATACGCAGTATTTT
CASSLGHPADTQYF
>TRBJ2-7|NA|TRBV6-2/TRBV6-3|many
TGTGCCAGCAGTTCAAGGGGCGAGCAGTACTTC
CASSSRGEQYF
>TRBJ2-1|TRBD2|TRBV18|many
TGTGCCAGCTCACCAGGTCGGGCTAGCGGGAGAGGGTACAATGAGCAGTTCTTC
CASSPGRASGRGYNEQFF
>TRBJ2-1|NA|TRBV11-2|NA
TGTGCCAGCAGCTTGTCTGGGTGGGAGCAGTTCTTC
CASSLSGWEQFF
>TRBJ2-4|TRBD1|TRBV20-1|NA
TGCAGTGCAACTGGACAGGACCACATTCAGTACTTC
CSATGQDHIQYF
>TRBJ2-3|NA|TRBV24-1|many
TGTGCCACCAGTGATTTGTCCCGCACAGATACGCAGTATTTT
CATSDLSRTDTQYF
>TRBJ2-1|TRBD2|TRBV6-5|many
TGTGCCAGCAGTGACCTAGCGGGAGCACGTTACAATGAGCAGTTCTTC
CASSDLAGARYNEQFF
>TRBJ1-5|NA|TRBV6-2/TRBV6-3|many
TGTGCCAGCAGTTACTCGAGCGCGCTTAGCAATCAGCCCCAGCATTTT
CASSYSSALSNQPQHF
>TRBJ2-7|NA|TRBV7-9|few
TGTGCCAGCAGCTTAGACAGGTTCATGGACGAGCAGTACTTC
CASSLDRFMDEQYF
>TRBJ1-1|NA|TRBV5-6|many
TGTGCCAGCAGCTGGGGGGCTCGGGGCACTGAAGCTTTCTTT
CASSWGARGTEAFF
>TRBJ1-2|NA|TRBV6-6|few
TGTGCCAGCAGTTACTCCCAGGGTTACACCTTC
CASSYSQGYTF
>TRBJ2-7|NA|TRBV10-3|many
TGTGCCATCAGTGACTCCTACGAGCAGTACTTC
CAISDSYEQYF
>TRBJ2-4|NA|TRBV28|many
TGTGCCAGCAGCCACTCAATCGGTGGGGGGCAGGGGGCCAAAAACATTCAGTACTTC
CASSHSIGGGQGAKNIQYF
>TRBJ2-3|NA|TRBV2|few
TGTGCCAGCAGTACGAGCGGGACAAATACGCAGTATTTT
CASSTSGTNTQYF
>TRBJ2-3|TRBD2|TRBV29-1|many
TGCAGCGTCCTTAGCGGGAGCACAGATACGCAGTATTTT
CSVLSGSTDTQYF
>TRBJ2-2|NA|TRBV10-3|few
TGTGCCATCAGTGAGTCAACCGCCCCCGACACCGGGGAGCTGTTTTTT
CAISESTAPDTGELFF
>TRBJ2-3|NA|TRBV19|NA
TGTGCCAGTAGTATATATCTGGGTTCAGATACGCAGTATTTT
CASSIYLGSDTQYF
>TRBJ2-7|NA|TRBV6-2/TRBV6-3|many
TGTGCCAGCAGTTTTCAAGGGGCCTACGAGCAGTACTTC
CASSFQGAYEQYF